This T cell receptor beta chain emerged from a study of blood T cell repertoires in COVID-19. Participants' own reports of clinical history determined their cohort assignment. TCRdb's copy holds only in-frame clones and misses some; the assay was immunoSEQ multiplex PCR. The sample consists of around 250,000 clones, approximately 85% of them appearing once. The CDR3 has 14 amino acids. V shed 2 bases, J shed 13 bases, and the junction held 8 bases outside the gene matches. Germline CDR1 and CDR2: SGHNT and YENEEA. This rearrangement joins TRBV11-3 to TRBJ2-3, with TRBD2 matching 11 bases. The sequence derives from a woman aged 45-65 years who had recovered from COVID-19. Input material: PBMCs or T cells enriched from blood (not recorded which). The DNA of the CDR3 is TGTGCCAGCAGCTTAATTAGCGGGGGGGCGATCGAGTATTTT. This translates into CASSLISGGAIEYF.